The 14 T cell receptor beta chains in this list originate from one sample, sequenced in a study of T cells after yellow fever vaccination. TCRdb re-analysed the 5' RACE reads in MiXCR, keeping a single row per CDR3 protein. This table has under 400,000 distinct CDR3 sequences, approximately 12% appearing once. The sequencing here drew on CD4+ T cells sorted from PBMCs, taken 15 days after the yellow fever booster vaccination. The receptors here all came from a man between 18 and 29 years old who received the YFV17D yellow fever vaccine.

There are many counts of this clonotype. The rearrangement uses TRBV18 and TRBJ1-6; D unclear. V shed 0 bases and J shed 5 bases, with 14 bases lying between them. The CDR3 is 17 residues long. From germline, CDR1 is KGHSH and CDR2 LQKENI. The CDR3 spells CASSPPNSDLNNSPLHF. The CDR3 coding sequence is TGTGCCAGCTCACCACCGAATTCAGATTTGAATAATTCACCCCTCCACTTT.

This clonotype was seen ten or more times. The gene calls are TRBV20-1 and TRBJ1-5; D may be TRBD1 (6 bases). The CDR3 has 15 amino acids. The V and J ends lost 6 bases and 2 bases respectively, with 17 bases between them. Per the germline V gene, CDR1 is DFQATT and CDR2 is SNEGSKA (reference sequence). CDR3 nucleotides: TGCAGTGCAACTCGGGGGCACCCTGGCAATCAGCCCCAGCATTTT. This encodes CSATRGHPGNQPQHF.

This clonotype came up a few times. V is TRBV29-1 and J is TRBJ1-2; TRBD1 matches at 10 bases. Germline lookup yields CDR1 SQVTM and CDR2 ANQGSEA. The CDR3 has 13 residues. V was pared by 6 bases and J by 2 bases, with 3 bases of the junction left unmatched. CDR3 sequence reads: CSVGTGANYGYTF. DNA for the CDR3: TGCAGCGTGGGGACAGGGGCAAACTATGGCTACACCTTC.

There are many counts of this clonotype. The chain carries TRBV10-3 and TRBJ2-7; 7 bases map to TRBD2. CDR3 size: 17 residues. Germline V CDR1 and CDR2: ENHRY, SYGVKD. With V trimmed by 0 bases and J by 2 bases, 10 bases remained unmatched. CDR3: CAISESNSGGSAYEQYV. The CDR3 DNA reads TGTGCCATCAGTGAGTCGAATTCGGGGGGATCGGCCTACGAGCAGTACGTC.

This clonotype was counted ten times or more. CDR3 residues: CASSEYEQYF. In DNA form, the CDR3 reads TGTGCCAGCAGTGAATACGAGCAGTACTTC. This sequence joins TRBV25-1 and TRBJ2-7, with D unresolved. The CDR3 covers 10 residues. In germline, CDR1 is MGHDK, CDR2 SYGVNS. Trimming left V 0 bases short and J 6 bases short, with 0 bases between.

This clonotype was seen only a few times. The chain uses TRBV24-1 and TRBJ2-5; 9 bases line up with TRBD2. Germline V gene data show CDR1 as KGHDR and CDR2 as SFDVKD. The CDR3 is 16 amino acids. The junction had 10 bases not matched to a gene; V was cut back by 6 bases and J by 3 bases. The DNA of the CDR3 is TGTGCCACCAGTCCTGCGGGGTCTAGCGGGGAAGAGACCCAGTACTTC. Amino acid sequence: CATSPAGSSGEETQYF.

At least ten counts were recorded for this clonotype. This chain connects TRBV7-8 to TRBJ1-6; no firm D call. Trimming removed 7 bases from V and 2 bases from J, with 9 bases in between. This CDR3 has 14 amino acids. Per germline, CDR1 SGHVS and CDR2 FQNEAQ. CDR3 region: CASILAPYNSPLHF. CDR3 bases: TGTGCCAGCATCCTCGCGCCCTATAATTCACCCCTCCACTTT.

CDR3 loop: CASSLAGRENGYTF. The CDR3, as DNA: TGTGCCAGCAGCTTAGCAGGCAGGGAGAATGGCTACACCTTC. The chain uses TRBV7-9 and TRBJ1-2; D possibly corresponds to TRBD1 (5 bases). This CDR3 is built from 14 residues. In germline, CDR1 is SEHNR, CDR2 FQNEAQ (reference sequence). V was clipped by 0 bases and J by 6 bases, with 11 bases between them.

V is TRBV18 and J is TRBJ2-2; D is unclear. CDR1 is KGHSH and CDR2 is LQKENI in the germline V gene. V was cut by 1 base and J by 3 bases, with 9 bases left in between. The CDR3 has 15 amino acids. The CDR3, as DNA: TGTGCCAGCTCACCACAGGAAGGTTACACCGGGGAGCTGTTTTTT. Translation: CASSPQEGYTGELFF. The full variable domain, completed using reference TRBV18 and TRBJ2-2, is NAGVMQNPRHLVRRRGQEARLRCSPMKGHSHVYWYRQLPEEGLKFMVYLQKENIIDESGMPKERFSAEFPKEGPSILRIQQVVRGDSAAYFCASSPQEGYTGELFFGEGSRLTVL.

This clonotype was picked up many times. The rearrangement uses TRBV6-6 and TRBJ2-7; D not certain. This CDR3 comprises 13 residues. Trimming took off 2 bases at V and 2 bases at J, with 7 bases between the two ends. Germline CDR1 and CDR2: MNHNY and SVGAGI (reference sequence). The CDR3 region is CASSYLHAYEQYV. The CDR3 nucleotides are TGTGCCAGCAGTTACCTCCACGCCTACGAGCAGTACGTC.

The chain links TRBV28 to TRBJ2-7, with 8 bases that match TRBD1. Germline values: CDR1 MDHEN, CDR2 SYDVKM. V dropped 6 bases and J dropped 4; count of bases not matched to a gene: 8. The CDR3 covers 14 residues. CDR3 nucleotides: TGTGCCAGCAGAGGGGGGACAGGAGGATACGAGCAGTACGTC. Translating gives CASRGGTGGYEQYV.

The chain carries TRBV7-3 and TRBJ2-3; TRBD2 agrees at 11 bases. From germline, CDR1 is SGHTA and CDR2 FQGTGA. The CDR3 has 14 residues. The ends lost 5 bases at V and 7 bases at J; junction bases unmatched: 5. CDR3: CASSPGTSGYTQYF. The CDR3 region has the DNA TGTGCCAGCAGCCCGGGGACTAGCGGATATACGCAGTATTTT.

This clonotype showed up just a few times. V gene TRBV29-1 combines with J gene TRBJ2-3; 8 bases align to TRBD1. The CDR3 has 13 amino acids. In germline, CDR1 is SQVTM, CDR2 ANQGSEA. With V trimmed by 3 bases and J by 4 bases, 3 bases remained unmatched. CDR3 amino acids: CSVDNRGADTQYF. DNA for the CDR3: TGCAGCGTTGATAACAGGGGGGCAGATACGCAGTATTTT.

This clonotype has more than one count but fewer than ten. This chain joins TRBV20-1 and TRBJ1-5; D is uncertain. Trimming took off 4 bases at V and 0 bases at J, with 4 bases between the two ends. The CDR3 length is 12 residues. Germline V gives CDR1 DFQATT, CDR2 SNEGSKA (reference sequence). CDR3 DNA sequence: TGCAGTGCTAAGAATAGCAATCAGCCCCAGCATTTT. It yields the protein CSAKNSNQPQHF.